The 31 T cell receptor beta chains reported below all come from one sample, sequenced in a study of blood T cell repertoires in COVID-19 (dated by TCRdb to 2020 to 2021). Library generation was performed with the immunoSEQ multiplex PCR assay. TCRdb mirrors the immuneACCESS table, restricted to in-frame sequences. Some clones are absent from its copies; in checked studies, under half trace to an unresolved V gene, and the reason for the others is unknown. This sample has some 26,000 clones in its table, and around 85% of those were observed once. The ten largest clones capture about 51% of the sample. What was sequenced was peripheral blood. The receptors originated from a man aged 45 to 65 with active or convalescent COVID-19.

On this clone: The junction departs from germline at one end; a sequencing error may be responsible. The V call is TRBV2, the J call TRBJ2-7; TRBD2 agrees at 9 bases. In germline, CDR1 is SNHLY, CDR2 FYNNEI. The length of the CDR3 is 12 residues. The CDR3 nucleotides read TGTGCCAGCAGCCTCGCGGGGGGGAGGCCTACCTTC. Protein: CASSLAGGRPTF.

This sequence joins TRBV28 and TRBJ2-7; 7 bases match TRBD1. Germline CDR1 is MDHEN and CDR2 is SYDVKM. The CDR3 length is 12 residues. Losses at the gene ends were 8 bases for V and 2 bases for J; bases not matched to a gene: 3. The CDR3 sequence is CASGTVPYEQYF. The DNA for the CDR3 is TGTGCCAGCGGGACAGTACCCTACGAGCAGTACTTC.

The chain recombines TRBV5-4 with TRBJ1-6, with D perhaps matching TRBD1 (5 bases). V lost 4 bases, J lost 7 bases, and 6 bases lay in between. Germline lookup yields CDR1 SGHNT and CDR2 YYREEE (reference sequence). The CDR3 is made up of 12 amino acids. CDR3 nucleotide sequence: TGTGCCAGCAGCCGACAGAATTCACCCCTCCACTTT. Amino acid sequence: CASSRQNSPLHF. Based on the CDR3 plus reference TRBV5-4 and TRBJ1-6, the full variable domain is ETGVTQSPTHLIKTRGQQVTLRCSSQSGHNTVSWYQQALGQGPQFIFQYYREEENGRGNFPPRFSGLQFPNYSSELNVNALELDDSALYLCASSRQNSPLHFGNGTRLTVT.

The rearrangement uses TRBV30 and TRBJ1-6; maybe TRBD1 (5 bases). There are 13 residues in the CDR3. V was cut by 3 bases and J by 7 bases, with 10 bases left in between. In germline, CDR1 is GTSNPN, CDR2 SVGIG (reference sequence). In DNA form, the CDR3 reads TGTGCCTGGAGAAGCCGGGGGAATTCACCCCTCCACTTT. Translating it yields CAWRSRGNSPLHF.

The rearrangement joins TRBV29-1 to TRBJ1-5; 8 nucleotides line up with TRBD1. CDR1 SQVTM and CDR2 ANQGSEA come from the germline V gene. The CDR3 is made up of 15 amino acids. The trim removed 4 bases at V and 4 bases at J, leaving 9 bases unmatched. In DNA form, the CDR3 reads TGCAGCGTTGCTGCGGACAGGGAGGGAAATCAGCCCCAGCATTTT. Translated: CSVAADREGNQPQHF.

The rearrangement links TRBV6-6 to TRBJ1-3, with 11 positions matching TRBD1. Germline V gene data show CDR1 as MNHNY and CDR2 as SVGAGI (reference sequence). With 5 bases clipped from V and 9 bases from J, the junction kept 6 bases outside the gene matches. This CDR3 region has 14 residues. The CDR3 sequence is CASSRSGTGGTIYF. DNA of the CDR3: TGTGCCAGCAGTCGATCCGGGACAGGGGGCACCATATATTTT.

This clone came up a few times. The chain carries TRBV29-1 and TRBJ1-1, with D possibly being TRBD1 (5 bases). V gave up 4 bases and J gave up 7 bases, with 10 bases separating them. Germline CDR1 reads SQVTM; CDR2 reads ANQGSEA. The CDR3 contains 11 residues. The DNA for the CDR3 is TGCAGCGTTGGGGGCGAGGTTGAAGCTTTCTTT. This encodes CSVGGEVEAFF.

The rearrangement links TRBV7-6 to TRBJ2-3, with 7 bases that match TRBD1. V lost 0 bases and J lost 2; bases outside the gene matches: 5. Germline CDR1 reads SGHVS; CDR2 reads FNYEAQ. The CDR3 has 16 amino acids. The CDR3 reads CASSLAGQLFTDTQYF. The DNA of the CDR3 is TGTGCCAGCAGCTTAGCGGGACAGCTATTCACAGATACGCAGTATTTT. The full variable domain, its missing parts supplied by reference TRBV7-6 and TRBJ2-3, is GAGVSQSPRYKVTKRGQDVALRCDPISGHVSLYWYRQALGQGPEFLTYFNYEAQQDKSGLPNDRFSAERPEGSISTLTIQRTEQRDSAMYRCASSLAGQLFTDTQYFGPGTRLTVL.

The chain links TRBV3-1 (or the pseudogene TRBV3-2) to TRBJ2-1, with TRBD1 identical over 7 bases. This CDR3 spans 13 amino acids. The ends lost 6 bases at V and 10 bases at J; junction bases unmatched: 9. In germline, CDR1 is LGHDT, CDR2 YNNKEL (reference sequence). The DNA of the CDR3 is TGTGCCAGCAGGATCACCCAGGGGGTCGAGCAGTTCTTC. It codes for CASRITQGVEQFF.

V and J are TRBV21-1 and TRBJ2-3; the table's D call, TRBD1, has no DNA check behind it. TRBV21-1 is an annotated pseudogene. The length of the CDR3 is 18 residues. CDR3 nucleotide sequence: TGTGCCAGCAGCAAAGGGGGCCGGGCGGCACTTATCACGGATACGCAGTATTTT. It specifies CASSKGGRAALITDTQYF.

This chain uses TRBV6-5 with TRBJ1-3; D is uncertain. V was shortened by 2 bases and J by 4 bases, with 6 bases between the two germline ends. Germline CDR1 is MNHEY and CDR2 is SVGAGI. The CDR3 sequence is 13 residues long. The CDR3 sequence is CASSYRSGNTIYF. In nucleotides, the CDR3 is TGTGCCAGCAGTTACCGGAGCGGAAACACCATATATTTT.

This clone was picked up a small number of times. The chain links TRBV28 to TRBJ2-1; tentatively, D is TRBD1 (6 bases). The CDR3 is 13 residues long. With 5 bases removed from V and 6 bases from J, the gap between germline ends came to 11 bases. CDR1 MDHEN and CDR2 SYDVKM come from the germline V gene. CDR3 amino acids: CASSAGQFNEQFF. CDR3 DNA: TGTGCCAGCAGTGCCGGACAGTTCAATGAGCAGTTCTTC.

The chain recombines TRBV7-9 with TRBJ1-2; 11 bases line up with TRBD1. V lost 5 bases and J lost 4; bases outside the gene matches: 3. There are 14 residues in the CDR3. The germline CDR1 and CDR2 sequences are SEHNR and FQNEAQ (reference sequence). In DNA, the CDR3 is TGTGCCAGCAGCCGGACAGGGGGCGCCTATGGCTACACCTTC. Residues: CASSRTGGAYGYTF.

This clone was observed a few times. J is TRBJ2-5 and V is TRBV9, with a possible D match to TRBD1 (6 bases). The CDR3 contains 14 residues. The germline V and J ends were trimmed by 5 bases and 4 bases, with 15 bases remaining between them. Germline CDR1 SGDLS, CDR2 YYNGEE. The DNA of the CDR3 is TGTGCCAGCAGTGAACAGGGATATTCAGAGACCCAGTACTTC. The encoded protein is CASSEQGYSETQYF.

The chain has TRBV11-3 and TRBJ2-7, with a possible D match to TRBD2 (5 bases). There are 13 residues in the CDR3. The germline V gene has CDR1 SGHNT and CDR2 YENEEA. V was trimmed by 5 bases and J by 1 base, leaving 9 bases between them. The CDR3 DNA is TGTGCCAGCAGCCCACGAGGGTCCTACGAGCAGTACTTC. Encoded protein: CASSPRGSYEQYF.

The chain joins TRBV5-4 to TRBJ2-5, with 8 nucleotides matching TRBD2. The CDR3 sequence is 14 residues long. The germline V gene encodes CDR1 SGHNT and CDR2 YYREEE (reference sequence). The V gene end was trimmed by 4 bases and the J gene end by 5 bases; junction bases not matched to a gene: 7. The CDR3 spells CASSPGGAQETQYF. CDR3 coding DNA: TGTGCCAGCAGCCCCGGGGGGGCCCAGGAGACCCAGTACTTC.

The chain couples TRBV4-1 to TRBJ2-7, with TRBD1 matching 9 bases. The junction had 4 bases not matched to a gene; V was cut back by 4 bases and J by 6 bases. The CDR3 covers 13 residues. In germline, CDR1 is MGHRA, CDR2 YSYEKL. As DNA, the CDR3 is TGCGCCAGCAGCCTCGGACAGGGGACCGAGCAGTACTTC. Encoded protein: CASSLGQGTEQYF.

The count of this clone is one. The chain carries TRBV19 and TRBJ1-6; D not certain. Trimming shortened V by 6 bases and J by 12 bases, and 21 bases separated the two germline ends. Germline V gene lookup returns CDR1 LNHDA and CDR2 SQIVND (reference sequence). The CDR3 has 15 amino acids. The CDR3 sequence: CASSSPDGMFGPLHF. CDR3 in DNA: TGTGCCAGTAGCTCACCAGACGGGATGTTTGGACCCCTCCACTTT.

This chain joins TRBV19 and TRBJ2-7, with a tentative D call TRBD2 (6 bases). Deletions cut 6 bases from V and 0 bases from J, with 15 bases between. The germline CDR1 and CDR2 sequences are LNHDA and SQIVND (reference sequence). CDR3 length equals 15 residues. In DNA form, the CDR3 reads TGTGCCAGTAGGCCTCGGGACTCGAGCTCCTACGAGCAGTACTTC. Amino acid sequence: CASRPRDSSSYEQYF.

The chain has TRBV4-1 and TRBJ2-1; D possibly corresponds to TRBD1 (6 bases). Germline V gene sequence: CDR1 MGHRA, CDR2 YSYEKL. Trimming took 5 bases from V and 0 from J, leaving 14 bases between them. The CDR3 contains 16 residues. CDR3 residues: CASSYTGTLSYNEQFF. The CDR3 region has the DNA TGCGCCAGCAGCTATACAGGGACCCTCTCCTACAATGAGCAGTTCTTC.

This clone was observed once. The chain employs TRBV19 and TRBJ1-4; unclear D gene. CDR3 length equals 16 residues. Germline V lookup: CDR1 LNHDA, CDR2 SQIVND (reference sequence). Trimming took off 4 bases at V and 0 bases at J, with 12 bases between the two ends. This CDR3 is CASSTPGSSTNEKLFF. The DNA for the CDR3 is TGTGCCAGTAGTACCCCGGGATCGTCAACTAATGAAAAACTGTTTTTT.

J is TRBJ2-1 and V is TRBV9, with TRBD1 matching over 9 bases. Per the germline V gene, CDR1 is SGDLS and CDR2 is YYNGEE. With V trimmed by 3 bases and J by 0 bases, 7 bases remained unmatched. The CDR3 loop spans 17 amino acids. The CDR3 here is CASSAGQGTSSYNEQFF. CDR3 bases: TGTGCCAGCAGCGCGGGACAGGGTACCAGCTCCTACAATGAGCAGTTCTTC.

The chain couples TRBV11-3 to TRBJ2-7; 10 bases line up with TRBD2. V trimming: 6 bases; J trimming: 6 bases; junction bases outside the gene matches: 11. The CDR3 consists of 15 residues. The germline V gene encodes CDR1 SGHNT and CDR2 YENEEA. CDR3 residues: CASSPSSGSEFEQYF. The CDR3 bases are TGTGCCAGCAGTCCGTCTAGCGGGAGTGAATTCGAGCAGTACTTC.

CDR3 sequence: CASSHPTGPLAKNIQYF. CDR3 DNA: TGCGCCAGCAGTCACCCGACAGGGCCTCTAGCCAAAAACATTCAGTACTTC. The chain carries TRBV23-1 and TRBJ2-4; TRBD1 matches 7 bases. TRBV23-1 is an ORF, with its function uncertain. The CDR3 loop spans 17 amino acids. The V and J ends lost 3 bases and 0 bases, in that order; junction bases with no gene match: 8.

The rearrangement joins TRBV20-1 to TRBJ2-7; maybe TRBD2 (6 bases). The length of the CDR3 is 11 residues. CDR1 is DFQATT, CDR2 SNEGSKA, per germline (reference sequence). Between the trimmed V and J ends, which lost 3 bases and 3 bases, there was a span of 6 bases. CDR3 residues: CSASGSYEQYF. CDR3 DNA sequence: TGCAGTGCTAGCGGGAGCTACGAGCAGTACTTC.

This chain uses TRBV14 with TRBJ1-2; D call uncertain. The V end was cut by 3 bases, the J end by 8 bases, with 13 bases between. CDR1 and CDR2 from the germline V gene are SGHDN and FVKESK. The CDR3 is 13 residues long. CDR3 amino acids: CASSQAAGGGYTF. The CDR3 bases are TGTGCCAGCAGCCAGGCCGCGGGAGGCGGCTACACCTTC.

V gene TRBV28 combines with J gene TRBJ2-5; 9 positions match TRBD1. Germline loops: CDR1 MDHEN, CDR2 SYDVKM. V trimming: 6 bases; J trimming: 5 bases; junction bases outside the gene matches: 4. The CDR3 sequence is 13 residues long. Written as DNA, the CDR3 is TGTGCCAGCAGGGGGACAGGGTTGGAGACCCAGTACTTC. It encodes CASRGTGLETQYF.

This rearrangement joins TRBV27 to TRBJ2-1, with TRBD2 matching over 10 bases. The J segment lost 9 bases and the V segment lost 7 bases, leaving 12 bases of the junction unmatched. Germline V lookup: CDR1 MNHEY, CDR2 SMNVEV (reference sequence). This CDR3 has 15 amino acids. The CDR3 protein is CASTYRAGGPSEQFF. In nucleotides, the CDR3 is TGTGCCAGCACCTATCGAGCGGGAGGGCCTAGTGAGCAGTTCTTC.

This clone appeared a few times. The chain couples TRBV19 to TRBJ2-1; 7 bases line up with TRBD2. This CDR3 has 13 amino acids. Germline values: CDR1 LNHDA, CDR2 SQIVND (reference sequence). V dropped 9 bases and J dropped 5; count of bases not matched to a gene: 7. CDR3 sequence: CASKWGLNNEQFF. CDR3 nucleotide sequence: TGTGCCAGCAAGTGGGGACTAAACAATGAGCAGTTCTTC.

This clone was counted a single time. The V call is TRBV5-1, the J call TRBJ2-5, with D tentatively TRBD1 (7 bases). There are 16 residues in the CDR3. From germline, CDR1 is SGHRS and CDR2 YFSETQ. V lost 0 bases and J 0 bases, leaving 12 bases between the germline ends. For the CDR3, the DNA is TGCGCCAGCAGCTTGGGGGCAGGGGGGTACCAAGAGACCCAGTACTTC. Translating gives CASSLGAGGYQETQYF.

This clone was seen a few times. The V gene is TRBV20-1, the J gene TRBJ1-2, with TRBD1 identical over 7 bases. With V trimmed by 5 bases and J by 11 bases, 5 bases remained unmatched. The V gene's germline CDR1 is DFQATT and CDR2 SNEGSKA (reference sequence). The CDR3 covers 10 residues. Here the CDR3 DNA reads TGCAGTGCTCCTGACAGGGAGTACACCTTC. Protein sequence: CSAPDREYTF.